These 14 T cell receptor beta chains were all obtained from the same sample, sequenced in a study of T cells in Graves' hyperthyroidism and ophthalmopathy. The investigators amplified TCR beta CDR3 regions from RNA transcripts. In the first-round RT-PCR of the TCR CDR3, the HTBI primer set was used. TCRdb recomputed calls from the multiplex PCR reads with MiXCR, one row per CDR3 protein. The sample contains around 620,000 distinct CDR3 sequences, approximately 15% of which appear only once. The sample comprised blood. The receptor set was obtained from a woman aged 18-29 years with Graves' ophthalmopathy.

This clonotype was observed at least ten times. The V gene is TRBV15, the J gene TRBJ2-3; D remains unclear. Trimming stripped 1 base from V and 4 bases from J, with 9 bases between. The CDR3 length is 14 residues. Germline V lookup: CDR1 LNHNV, CDR2 YYDKDF (reference sequence). In DNA form, the CDR3 reads TGTGCCACCAGCAGAGTTAGTGGTGCAGATACGCAGTATTTT. This encodes CATSRVSGADTQYF.

This clonotype has more than one count but fewer than ten. The chain's CDR3 is CATSEWDRSYGYTF. CDR3 DNA: TGTGCCACCAGCGAATGGGACAGGTCCTATGGCTACACCTTC. J is TRBJ1-2 and V is TRBV24-1, with 8 bases lining up with TRBD1. The CDR3 contains 14 residues. The V gene's germline CDR1 is KGHDR and CDR2 SFDVKD. Trimming at V came to 7 bases and at J to 4 bases, leaving 7 bases not matched to a gene.

This clonotype came up many times. The CDR3, as DNA: TGTGCCAGCAGCTCCCTTTGGGCCCAGTACTTC. Translated: CASSSLWAQYF. The chain employs TRBV7-9 and TRBJ2-5, with no clear D. V lost 4 bases and J 9 bases, leaving 9 bases between the germline ends. This CDR3 comprises 11 residues. The germline V gene encodes CDR1 SEHNR and CDR2 FQNEAQ (reference sequence). The full variable domain, with the rest looked up from reference TRBV7-9 and TRBJ2-5, is DTGVSQNPRHKITKRGQNVTFRCDPISEHNRLYWYRQTLGQGPEFLTYFQNEAQLEKSRLLSDRFSAERPKGSFSTLEIQRTEQGDSAMYLCASSSLWAQYFGPGTRLLVL.

There are a few counts of this clonotype. V usage is TRBV7-2 and J usage is TRBJ2-3; 9 bases fit TRBD1. Looked up from germline, CDR1 is SGHTA and CDR2 is FQGNSA. The V and J ends lost 5 bases and 7 bases, in that order; junction bases with no gene match: 10. The CDR3 has 15 amino acids. The CDR3 spells CASSLDRGGGNTQYF. CDR3 bases: TGTGCCAGCAGCCTGGACAGGGGTGGCGGAAATACGCAGTATTTT.

This clonotype was observed at least ten times. V gene TRBV12-3 or TRBV12-4 combines with J gene TRBJ1-5, with a weak D call TRBD1 (5 bases). The CDR3 spans 14 residues. The V end lost 7 bases, the J end lost 0 bases, and 10 bases lay between the germline ends. CDR3 sequence (DNA): TGTGCCAGCACCAAGGGGTATAGCAATCAGCCCCAGCATTTT. Protein sequence: CASTKGYSNQPQHF.

About this clonotype itself: A junction boundary mismatches the germline segment, possibly from a read error. The genes are TRBV6-2 or TRBV6-3 and TRBJ1-6; D gene unclear. Germline CDR1 MNHEY, CDR2 SVGEGT. This CDR3 spans 15 amino acids. The CDR3 loop reads CASSPQAGKESPPHF. CDR3 nucleotide sequence: TGTGCCAGCAGTCCCCAGGCGGGGAAGGAATCACCCCCCCACTTT.

This clonotype was counted only a few times. This rearrangement joins TRBV4-3 to TRBJ2-5, with D unclear. V gave up 0 bases and J gave up 7 bases, with 15 bases separating them. The CDR3 contains 15 residues. Germline V lookup: CDR1 LGHNA, CDR2 YSLEER. CDR3 sequence reads: CASSQDFQLLGTQYF. CDR3 in DNA: TGCGCCAGCAGCCAAGATTTCCAATTATTGGGGACCCAGTACTTC.

This clonotype was counted ten times or more. The J gene is TRBJ1-1, the V gene TRBV2; D unresolved. The germline gives CDR1 SNHLY, CDR2 FYNNEI. The V end was cut by 8 bases, the J end by 1 base, with 14 bases between. The CDR3 is made up of 14 amino acids. The CDR3 region is CASATEAKNTEAFF. CDR3 coding DNA: TGTGCCAGCGCTACAGAAGCGAAGAACACTGAAGCTTTCTTT.

This clonotype was picked up a small number of times. J is TRBJ2-7 and V is TRBV5-4; perhaps TRBD2 as D (6 bases). Trimming removed 5 bases at V and 2 bases at J, with 17 bases between. Germline V lookup: CDR1 SGHNT, CDR2 YYREEE (reference sequence). The CDR3 length is 15 residues. CDR3 region: CASSLAAGGAYEQYF. The CDR3 nucleotides are TGTGCCAGCAGTCTCGCAGCCGGAGGGGCCTACGAGCAGTACTTC.

On this clonotype itself: A much larger clone lies a single base off, so this may be a read error. J is TRBJ2-1 and V is TRBV12-3 or TRBV12-4, with D possibly being TRBD1 or TRBD2 (5 bases each). The V gene lost 6 bases and the J gene lost 3 bases, with 21 bases spanning the gap. The CDR3 consists of 17 residues. In DNA, the CDR3 is TGTGCCAGCAGGTCGGCGGACGGGACCAACCTCTACAATGAGCAGTTCTTC. Encoded protein: CASRSADGTNLYNEQFF.

This clonotype was counted ten times or more. The CDR3 loop reads CASSANRGTEAFF. CDR3 DNA: TGTGCCAGCAGCGCTAACAGGGGGACTGAAGCTTTCTTT. The rearrangement joins TRBV7-3 to TRBJ1-1, with TRBD1 matching 8 bases. CDR3 length: 13 residues. The germline CDR1 and CDR2 sequences are SGHTA and FQGTGA. After removal of 5 bases from V and 5 bases from J, the junction contained 4 bases not matched to a gene.

This chain links TRBV20-1 with TRBJ2-7; 10 bases map to TRBD2. Germline assignment: CDR1 DFQATT and CDR2 SNEGSKA (reference sequence). The length of the CDR3 is 13 residues. The V and J ends lost 2 bases and 3 bases, in that order; junction bases with no gene match: 1. CDR3 DNA sequence: TGCAGTGCTAGAACTAGCGGGGACTACGAGCAGTACTTC. Translated: CSARTSGDYEQYF.

In its sample, this clonotype was seen many times. The V and J genes are TRBV6-5 and TRBJ2-7; 10 positions agree with TRBD1. The germline V gene has CDR1 MNHEY and CDR2 SVGAGI. The CDR3 consists of 16 residues. V shed 2 bases, J shed 3 bases, and the junction held 7 bases outside the gene matches. The CDR3 bases are TGTGCCAGCAGTTACGGGTGGGGGACAGGGGACTACGAGCAGTACTTC. Its translation is CASSYGWGTGDYEQYF.

In its sample, this clonotype was seen many times. The chain recombines TRBV3-2 with TRBJ2-4; the D call in the table, TRBD2, was not verified against the DNA. TRBV3-2 is a pseudogene. The CDR3 has 14 residues. The CDR3 sequence is CASSPPEGKNIQYF. The CDR3 DNA reads as TGTGCCAGCAGCCCTCCTGAGGGCAAAAACATTCAGTACTTC.